The entry below gives a single T cell receptor beta chain sequence along with its context. It lacks a known antigen. No base quality values were provided; no much bigger clone lies one nucleotide off. The donors were healthy, HIV-negative adults with no recently reported acute infections or vaccinations. Every donor was a Caucasian adult residing in Nashville, Tennessee, USA. CD4+ T cells were enriched by magnetic negative selection; naive cells were then positively selected on CD45RA, and the negative fraction formed the memory subset. After blood collection by leukapheresis, PBMCs were isolated using Ficoll-Histopaque density gradient centrifugation and then cryopreserved in the vapor phase of liquid nitrogen. Analytical flow cytometry was used to check the purity and quantity of every magnetically sorted T cell population. Genomic DNA was isolated from every sorted fraction and measured by UV absorbance on a Nanodrop 2000c.

The record originates from a study of shared clonotypes between healthy human individuals (dated by TCRdb to the early 2020s). At the level of the whole study: Three men and a couple of women, aged 18 to 49 years, made up the cohort. For each donor, three plates each were used for CD4 naive and CD4 memory, two plates were used for CD8 naive, and one plate was used for CD8 memory. To estimate repertoire size and how much clonotypes are shared between individuals, the study performed deep sequencing of blood TCR repertoires from roughly five healthy adults. Different laboratories and diverse techniques were used to prepare libraries and sequence TCR repertoires, to increase sequencing depth and limit assay-specific biases. Per donor, leukapheresis produced somewhere between about 0.8 and 9 billion PBMCs. Points the paper makes about the study in general: Roughly 5% of naive CD4, approximately 3.7% of naive CD8, roughly 2.4% of memory CD4, and over 0.35% of memory CD8 clonotypes were shared across a handful of donors. Pairwise subsampling indicated that sequencing depth was expected to affect the degree of clonotype sharing among donors. Rarefaction of sorted-subset datasets indicated incomplete sequencing despite the large sequencing depth. Only blood was sampled, and tissue TCR repertoires likely differ from those in blood. Clonotypes shared by all four sorted-subset donors showed higher generation probabilities than non-shared clonotypes. Larger estimated clonotype richness was generally found for naive subsets than for memory subsets. The genetic and exposure-history diversity represented was limited by the small number of donors.

Using the deep immunoSEQ assay, multiplex PCR amplified TCR CDR3 regions from genomic DNA. Extracted genomic DNA from each cell subset was distributed evenly across all wells of several immunoSEQ 96-well plates, and each plate was treated as a replicate. For sorted subsets, 200 to 250 ng of genomic DNA, equivalent to some 30,000 T cell genomes, went into each replicate PCR. The purified libraries were quantified using a Qubit 3.0 fluorometer, sized with a Bioanalyzer 2100, and then quantified again using the KAPA Library Quantification kit. Each immunoSEQ 96-well plate was sequenced on its own single-read 150-cycle Illumina NextSeq 550 flow cell. For the original study's pipeline: Because the immunoSEQ output held only junctional sequences and lacked quality scores, the filtering could not match the filtering applied to full-length reads. To assign V/J genes and CDR3, sequences were annotated using PyIR, a Python wrapper for IgBLAST v1.9, with IMGT germline references. Reads were removed for weak V/J assignments (E-value above 1e-6), missing CDR3, stop codons, out-of-frame junctions, or ambiguous translated residues. V3J clonotypes were defined as sequences sharing the same inferred V gene, J gene, and CDR3 amino acid sequence. Percentage overlap between repertoires was calculated by dividing the number of shared unique clonotypes by the size of the smaller repertoire. Repertoire richness was assessed with RTK rarefaction, the Chao1 estimator, and Recon v2.1 estimates of unobserved clonotypes. OLGA was used to compute generation probabilities for all TCRbeta clonotypes that the gDNA method yielded from a handful of donors. Here the immuneACCESS table is served through TCRdb, limited to in-frame sequences with V and J called. Missing clones are a known gap in these copies; in checked studies unresolved V genes cover under half, and the rest lacks a known reason. V and J calls and clone size follow that table, whereas D and trimming were derived from the DNA. For this sample the table gives around 2,000,000 clones, of which 85% to 95% were detected only once. The ten largest clones add up to roughly 0.13% of the sample.

The receptor was isolated from a man in his late teens or twenties in good health. The specimen sequenced was naive CD4+ T cells sorted from blood. Interpreted using the paper, the cell subset or site label stands for: CD45RA+ positively selected.

The nucleotide sequence reads TGTGCCAGCAGCCCGGGCGGAAAGACAGGGGCGCTCACTGAAGCTTTCTTT. Translated, this gives CASSPGGKTGALTEAFF. Rearrangement joined TRBV5-4 to TRBJ1-1, with TRBD1 matching 8 junction bases. Reading the germline V gene (reference sequence) gives CDR1 SGHNT and CDR2 YYREEE. The cysteine opens and the phenylalanine closes a CDR3 of 17 amino acids. The DNA shown is the 51-base CDR3, in frame from base 1. Germline trimming amounts to 4 bases on V and 4 bases on J, with 15 as the count of junction bases outside the gene matches.